This TCR beta chain comes out of a study of T cells after yellow fever vaccination. Study-level background: Fractions containing few cells were prepared with SMART-Seq v4 Ultra Low Input. Study-wide findings and caveats: Abundant contaminating clonotypes from the bulk population could appear in FACS-sorted repertoires. Most primary-vaccination clones reappeared after the booster (about 97% CD4, 88% CD8).

Universal primer sites and UMIs were introduced during 5'RACE template-switching synthesis of TCR cDNA. TCRdb analysed the 5' RACE reads with MiXCR anew, one entry per CDR3 protein. Found here are a few hundred thousand distinct CDR3 sequences, 6% to 8% of them singletons; the top ten hold approximately 16%. Concerning this clonotype: Its antigen is undetermined.

J lost 2 bases, V lost 1 base, and 6 bases had no gene match. The germline V gene encodes CDR1 DFQATT and CDR2 SNEGSKA (reference sequence). This CDR3 region has 17 residues. The material was PBMCs, obtained 5 days after the yellow fever booster vaccination. The source of this sequence is a man aged 30-40 years who received the YFV17D yellow fever vaccine. This sequence joins TRBV20-1 and TRBJ2-1; TRBD2 matches at 12 bases. CDR3 in DNA: TGCAGTGCTAGAGGGACTAGCGGGGAGGTACCCTACAATGAGCAGTTCTTC. Protein product: CSARGTSGEVPYNEQFF.